This T cell receptor (beta chain) was obtained from a study of T cells expressing NK-cell markers. A note on this clonotype: The target antigen is unknown.

The germline V gene has CDR1 SGHTA and CDR2 FQGNSA. This CDR3 is built from 16 residues. Study results and caveats: Similarly, these clonotypes led the CD3+CD56-NKG2C+ fraction as well in a few donors.

TCRdb reprocessed the 5' RACE reads, with one entry per CDR3 protein and no DNA. Its table lists about 430,000 distinct CDR3 sequences. V gene TRBV7-2 combines with J gene TRBJ2-7; TCRdb's D call of TRBD1 is untestable without DNA. This TCR derives from a woman in her fifties or sixties in good health. Sequences were obtained from blood T cells: a sorted CD56 or NKG2C T cell subset, CD4+ or CD8+ T cells, or bulk PBMC T cells (not recorded which). The CDR3 reads CASSLGGVGISYEQYF.